This passage covers 18 T cell receptor beta chains from one sample sequenced in a study of CD8 T cells in Susac syndrome. Random hexamers primed reverse transcription of 0.5 to 1 ug RNA. TCRdb independently ran MiXCR on the immunoSEQ multiplex PCR reads; one entry per CDR3 protein. The table records fewer than 150,000 distinct CDR3 sequences, 90% to 95% of them present only once. Sample: CD8+ T cells from PBMCs. These receptors all stem from a human donor in good health.

The chain links TRBV27 to TRBJ1-2; D unresolved. Germline CDR1 and CDR2: MNHEY and SMNVEV (reference sequence). The V end lost 3 bases, the J end lost 4 bases, and 9 bases lay between the germline ends. This CDR3 is 13 amino acids long. CDR3 region: CASSFSVSYGYTF. The CDR3 nucleotides read TGTGCCAGCAGTTTCAGTGTTAGCTATGGCTACACCTTC.

The chain joins TRBV29-1 to TRBJ1-1; D ambiguous. The CDR3 runs to 12 residues. Germline V lookup: CDR1 SQVTM, CDR2 ANQGSEA. V dropped 7 bases and J dropped 5 bases, with 14 bases sitting between them. The CDR3, as DNA: TGCAGCGCCCCCTCGTCGGGGACTGAAGCTTTCTTT. It is translated as CSAPSSGTEAFF.

Details on this clonotype: The germline gene is not matched at one end of the junction; a read error may be the cause. This chain connects TRBV15 to TRBJ2-7, with TRBD2 matching 9 bases. The CDR3 runs to 14 residues. Germline V CDR1 and CDR2: LNHNV, YYDKDF (reference sequence). Here the CDR3 reads CATSYGTSSHEQYF. The CDR3 nucleotides are TGTGCCACCAGTTACGGGACTAGCTCCCACGAGCAGTACTTC.

The CDR3 sequence: CASSLRAGGQYNEQFF. CDR3 bases: TGTGCCAGCAGCTTGAGGGCGGGAGGGCAGTACAATGAGCAGTTCTTC. The chain links TRBV11-3 to TRBJ2-1; TRBD2 aligns across 9 bases. This CDR3 has 16 amino acids. Germline values: CDR1 SGHNT, CDR2 YENEEA. Germline trimming cut 3 bases from V and 4 bases from J; bases unmatched to any gene: 7. The full variable domain, completed using reference TRBV11-3 and TRBJ2-1, is EAGVVQSPRYKIIEKKQPVAFWCNPISGHNTLYWYLQNLGQGPELLIRYENEEAVDDSQLPKDRFSAERLKGVDSTLKIQPAELGDSAVYLCASSLRAGGQYNEQFFGPGTRLTVL.

This CDR3 is CASSYSQGLNEQFF. The CDR3 region has the DNA TGTGCCAGCAGTTACTCACAGGGGTTGAATGAGCAGTTCTTC. The chain combines TRBV6-5 with TRBJ2-1, with TRBD1 matching 7 bases. This CDR3 contains 14 residues. V shed 0 bases and J 7 bases; nucleotides not matched to a gene: 3. Germline CDR1 and CDR2: MNHEY and SVGAGI.

The V call is TRBV9, the J call TRBJ2-3; no clear D. CDR3 length: 15 residues. Germline loops: CDR1 SGDLS, CDR2 YYNGEE. V lost 0 bases and J lost 3, with 11 bases in between. The CDR3 loop reads CASSVGTVPTDTQYF. The CDR3 DNA follows: TGTGCCAGCAGCGTAGGGACGGTTCCTACAGATACGCAGTATTTT.

The chain joins TRBV7-9 to TRBJ1-2, with unresolved D. With 1 base removed from V and 3 bases from J, the gap between germline ends came to 9 bases. Germline assignment: CDR1 SEHNR and CDR2 FQNEAQ (reference sequence). This CDR3 has 14 amino acids. The CDR3, as DNA: TGTGCCAGCAGCTTAGGGGTCAGGTACTATGGCTACACCTTC. Translation: CASSLGVRYYGYTF.

V gene TRBV12-3 or TRBV12-4 combines with J gene TRBJ1-1, with D possibly TRBD1 on 6 matching bases. Deletions cut 10 bases from V and 8 bases from J, with 14 bases between. This CDR3 is 11 amino acids long. The chain's CDR3 is CATLGGREAFF. CDR3 nucleotides: TGTGCCACCCTCGGGGGGCGCGAAGCTTTCTTT.

The J gene is TRBJ1-5, the V gene TRBV10-3; 9 bases are shared with TRBD1. V dropped 2 bases and J dropped 5; count of bases not matched to a gene: 4. There are 15 residues in the CDR3. CDR1 ENHRY and CDR2 SYGVKD come from the germline V gene. The DNA of the CDR3 is TGTGCCATCAGTGAGGGGGACAGGGTGCATCAGCCCCAGCATTTT. Translation: CAISEGDRVHQPQHF.

This sequence joins TRBV24-1 and TRBJ2-1, with D perhaps TRBD1 (6 bases). The germline V gene encodes CDR1 KGHDR and CDR2 SFDVKD. The ends were cut back, 7 bases at V and 4 bases at J, with 13 bases in the middle. This CDR3 has 14 residues. The CDR3 DNA is TGTGCCACCAGAAGGAAGGGGGTATACAATGAGCAGTTCTTC. This codes for CATRRKGVYNEQFF.

V usage is TRBV20-1 and J usage is TRBJ2-1; D gene unclear. V was cut by 3 bases and J by 2 bases, with 8 bases left in between. There are 13 residues in the CDR3. Looked up from germline, CDR1 is DFQATT and CDR2 is SNEGSKA (reference sequence). CDR3 sequence (DNA): TGCAGTGCTAGTCGGAGTACCTACAATGAGCAGTTCTTC. It specifies CSASRSTYNEQFF.

The V and J genes are TRBV29-1 and TRBJ1-2, with D possibly TRBD1 on 6 matching bases. V was cut by 5 bases and J by 7 bases, with 11 bases left in between. Germline V gene sequence: CDR1 SQVTM, CDR2 ANQGSEA. CDR3 size: 11 residues. The DNA for the CDR3 is TGCAGCGTTCCATGGGGGCTTGGCTACACCTTC. Amino acids: CSVPWGLGYTF.

This chain links TRBV4-3 with TRBJ2-2, with D unclear. The V end was cut by 5 bases, the J end by 1 base, with 11 bases between. This CDR3 spans 15 amino acids. The germline V gene encodes CDR1 LGHNA and CDR2 YSLEER. CDR3 region: CASSGENLNTGELFF. The CDR3 nucleotides read TGCGCCAGCAGCGGCGAAAACTTGAACACCGGGGAGCTGTTTTTT.

The chain joins TRBV29-1 to TRBJ1-1, with a possible D match to TRBD1 (6 bases). Trimming took 5 bases from V and 3 from J, leaving 10 bases between them. The CDR3 is 12 residues long. CDR1 is SQVTM and CDR2 is ANQGSEA in the germline V gene. The CDR3 nucleotides are TGCAGCGTTCGGACAGTGGACACTGAAGCTTTCTTT. It specifies CSVRTVDTEAFF.

This chain joins TRBV7-6 and TRBJ2-7; D perhaps matches TRBD2 (7 bases). The CDR3 covers 15 residues. The ends were cut back, 5 bases at V and 0 bases at J, with 14 bases in the middle. Germline values: CDR1 SGHVS, CDR2 FNYEAQ. The CDR3 nucleotides read TGTGCCAGCAGCGCCAACAGGGAGGGCTCCTACGAGCAGTACTTC. It codes for CASSANREGSYEQYF.

V gene TRBV20-1 combines with J gene TRBJ1-1, with TRBD1 as a possible D gene (6 bases). Per the germline V gene, CDR1 is DFQATT and CDR2 is SNEGSKA (reference sequence). Between the trimmed V and J ends, which lost 3 bases and 3 bases, there was a span of 11 bases. The CDR3 is 13 residues long. For the CDR3, the DNA is TGCAGTGCTAGCACAGGGAGGGACACTGAAGCTTTCTTT. Protein product: CSASTGRDTEAFF.

The rearrangement links TRBV13 to TRBJ2-3; a possible D gene is TRBD2 (5 bases). CDR3 size: 16 residues. From germline, CDR1 is PRHDT and CDR2 FYEKMQ (reference sequence). The V end was cut by 5 bases, the J end by 0 bases, with 15 bases between. The CDR3 DNA follows: TGTGCCAGCAGCCTGCGCGGAGGACCCAGCACAGATACGCAGTATTTT. Its protein product is CASSLRGGPSTDTQYF.

The chain couples TRBV29-1 to TRBJ1-1, with TRBD1 as a possible D gene (6 bases). CDR1 and CDR2 (germline): SQVTM, ANQGSEA. V shed 4 bases and J shed 3 bases, with 27 bases lying between them. This CDR3 has 18 amino acids. The CDR3 loop reads CSVGLRTRGAPSDTEAFF. CDR3 nucleotide sequence: TGCAGCGTTGGTTTACGCACACGGGGGGCCCCAAGCGACACTGAAGCTTTCTTT.